This is a list of T cell receptor beta chains from one sample in a study of cytomegalovirus exposure and HLA in healthy donors. TCRdb's table, derived via immunoSEQ multiplex PCR, lists solely in-frame clones and lacks some. Here the sample spans about 100,000 clones, approximately 71% being singletons. The sample taken for sequencing was PBMCs. Source of these receptors: a woman aged 18-30 years in good health and CMV-seropositive. Both conserved end residues are part of each CDR3. Fields, in order: clone size, D gene, V gene, J gene, CDR3 length, CDR3 DNA, CDR3 protein. The D gene is left open where the match is weak. Rows may omit the clone size; those that give it use once, few, many or a size class.

-	-	TRBV25-1	TRBJ2-3	15	TGTGCCAGCAGTGGAAATAGCGGCAACACAGATACGCAGTATTTT	CASSGNSGNTDTQYF
-	-	TRBV7-3	TRBJ2-1	14	TGTGCCAGCAGCTTAACTAGCTCTGGGAATGAGCAGTTCTTC	CASSLTSSGNEQFF
-	TRBD1	TRBV19	TRBJ2-4	11	TGTGCCAGTACAGGGGGAGACATTCAGTACTTC	CASTGGDIQYF
-	TRBD1	TRBV7-9	TRBJ1-2	15	TGTGCCAGCAGCCCAGACAGGGACCCTTACTATGGCTACACCTTC	CASSPDRDPYYGYTF
-	-	TRBV5-4	TRBJ2-2	17	TGTGCCAGCAGTTCCAGGGGAGGGGACCTGAACACCGGGGAGCTGTTTTTT	CASSSRGGDLNTGELFF
few	TRBD1	TRBV6-5	TRBJ1-4	14	TGTGCCAGCAGTGAAGGACAGGGGGCTGAAAAACTGTTTTTT	CASSEGQGAEKLFF
few	-	TRBV7-2	TRBJ1-2	13	TGTGCCAGCAGCTTAGGTCAGGTTTATGGCTACACCTTC	CASSLGQVYGYTF
few	-	TRBV28	TRBJ1-2	12	TGTGCCAGCAGTTTCGTCAGCTATGGCTACACCTTC	CASSFVSYGYTF
-	-	TRBV7-9	TRBJ2-3	16	TGTGCCAGCAGCTCCCCAGGACAGCGTTGGTCAGATACGCAGTATTTT	CASSSPGQRWSDTQYF
-	-	TRBV7-9	TRBJ2-7	12	TGTGCCAGCAGTACAGGCCCCTACGAGCAGTACTTC	CASSTGPYEQYF
few	-	TRBV6-1	TRBJ2-1	11	TGTGCCAGCAGTTATCCGGATGAGCAGTTCTTC	CASSYPDEQFF
once	-	TRBV30	TRBJ2-2	17	TGTGCCTGGAGTGTACACTCGGGACTGGCGGACACCGGGGAGCTGTTTTTT	CAWSVHSGLADTGELFF
-	TRBD1	TRBV11-2	TRBJ1-1	15	TGTGCCAGCAGCTTAGGTGACAGGGGGGACACTGAAGCTTTCTTT	CASSLGDRGDTEAFF
few	-	TRBV30	TRBJ2-1	13	TGTGCCTGGAGTGTAAACTCGCTCAATGAGCAGTTCTTC	CAWSVNSLNEQFF
-	TRBD1	TRBV28	TRBJ1-5	15	TGTGCCAGCAGGACGGGACAGTTAAGCAATCAGCCCCAGCATTTT	CASRTGQLSNQPQHF
-	-	TRBV28	TRBJ2-1	11	TGTGCCAGCAGTTTGGCTAGTGAGCAGTTCTTC	CASSLASEQFF
few	TRBD1	TRBV11-2	TRBJ1-4	15	TGTGCCAGCAGCTTAGTTGGCAGGGGGGATGAAAAACTGTTTTTT	CASSLVGRGDEKLFF
-	-	TRBV7-2	TRBJ2-1	15	TGTGCCAGCAGCTTGGGAGTAGGAAGCTACAATGAGCAGTTCTTC	CASSLGVGSYNEQFF
-	-	TRBV7-6	TRBJ1-2	13	TGCGCCAGCAGCCGCATCCCGACAGCGAAGGTCTCCTTC	CASSRIPTAKVSF
-	-	TRBV4-1	TRBJ1-4	15	TGCGCCAGCAGCCAAGCTGAGAAGTTTAATGAAAAACTGTTTTTT	CASSQAEKFNEKLFF
-	TRBD2	TRBV7-8	TRBJ2-2	19	TGTGCCAGCAGCTTACGACTAGCGGCTGGAGCGGGGCGGACCGGGGAGCTGTTTTTT	CASSLRLAAGAGRTGELFF
-	-	TRBV6-5	TRBJ2-7	14	TGTGCCAGCAGTTATCGGGACACCTCCTACGAGCAGTACTTC	CASSYRDTSYEQYF
-	TRBD2	TRBV5-1	TRBJ2-1	19	TGCGCCAGCAGCTTGCTCGGGGGGGCGGGGGGTCATGGTATGAATGAGCAGTTCTTC	CASSLLGGAGGHGMNEQFF
-	-	TRBV6-5	TRBJ1-1	14	TGTGCCAGCAGTTACTCCAGGGGTGACACTGAAGCTTTCTTT	CASSYSRGDTEAFF
-	-	TRBV7-9	TRBJ2-5	11	TGTGCCAGCAGCCCAGGACTATTTCGGTACTTC	CASSPGLFRYF
-	-	TRBV25-1	TRBJ2-5	13	TGTGCCAGCAGCAAAGGGGCCCAAGAGACCCAGTACTTC	CASSKGAQETQYF
-	-	TRBV2	TRBJ2-5	13	TGTGCCAGCAGTGTTTACAGGGAAGAGACCCAGTACTTC	CASSVYREETQYF
-	TRBD1	TRBV13	TRBJ1-5	17	TGTGCCAGCAGCTTGGGCCTACAGGGGAATAGCAATCAGCCCCAGCATTTT	CASSLGLQGNSNQPQHF
-	-	TRBV4-3	TRBJ2-5	14	TGCGCCAGCAGCCAGGGTATGCGGGACCCAGCCCAGTACTTC	CASSQGMRDPAQYF
-	TRBD1	TRBV7-3	TRBJ2-3	15	TGTGCCAGCAGCTTGACAGGGGCCAACACAGATACGCAGTATTTT	CASSLTGANTDTQYF
-	-	TRBV9	TRBJ2-6	16	TGTGCCAGCAGCGACCACAGGGTTTCTGGGGCCAACGTCCTGACTTTC	CASSDHRVSGANVLTF
once	-	TRBV28	TRBJ1-6	15	TGTGCCAGCAGTTCCCCCGTCAGGGTGGGTTCACCCCTCCACTTT	CASSSPVRVGSPLHF
-	TRBD2	TRBV6-5	TRBJ2-7	16	TGTGCCAGCAGTTACTTCGGGACTAGCGGGGGGTACGAGCAGTACTTC	CASSYFGTSGGYEQYF
few	-	TRBV9	TRBJ1-6	12	TGTGCCAGCGGAGACGGGAATTCACCCCTCCACTTT	CASGDGNSPLHF
-	-	TRBV7-6	TRBJ1-3	15	TGTGCCAGCAGCCGATTCGGAGACTCTGGAAACACCATATATTTT	CASSRFGDSGNTIYF
-	-	TRBV5-5	TRBJ2-7	15	TGTGCCAGCAGCTTGGCTGCGGGACTGACATACGAGCAGTACTTC	CASSLAAGLTYEQYF
-	-	TRBV28	TRBJ1-6	16	TGTGCCAGCAGTCCCCGCGGAGGGCAGGGTGGGTCACCCCTCCACTTT	CASSPRGGQGGSPLHF
-	TRBD2	TRBV7-2	TRBJ2-2	15	TGTGCCAGCAGCCCTATAGCGGGAGATCCCGGGGAACTGTTTTTT	CASSPIAGDPGELFF
-	TRBD1	TRBV11-1	TRBJ2-7	15	TGTGCCAGCAGCTCCCCGGACAGGGCCTCCTACGAGCAGTACTTC	CASSSPDRASYEQYF
-	-	TRBV28	TRBJ1-1	13	TGTGCCAGCAGTCCGGACAGATGGCATGAAGCTTTCTTT	CASSPDRWHEAFF
-	-	TRBV11-1	TRBJ2-1	13	TGTGCCAGCAGCGTTCGGGAGTACAATGAGCAGTTCTTC	CASSVREYNEQFF
-	-	TRBV6-7	TRBJ2-7	16	TGTGCCAGCAGTTACTCGCTGCCCAGCAGGTCATACGAGCAGTACTTC	CASSYSLPSRSYEQYF
-	TRBD2	TRBV18	TRBJ2-1	15	TGTGCCAGCTCAATAGCGGGAGGGCCGGGGAATGAGCAGTTCTTC	CASSIAGGPGNEQFF
-	-	TRBV21-1	TRBJ2-7	12	TGTGCCAGCAGCAACACTAGTTACGAGCAGTACTTC	CASSNTSYEQYF
-	-	TRBV6-6	TRBJ2-7	11	TGTGCCAGCAGTTCGCGCTACGAGCAGTACTTC	CASSSRYEQYF
-	TRBD1	TRBV11-1	TRBJ1-4	15	TGTGCCAGCAGCTACGAGGGACAGGGTAATGAAAAACTGTTTTTT	CASSYEGQGNEKLFF